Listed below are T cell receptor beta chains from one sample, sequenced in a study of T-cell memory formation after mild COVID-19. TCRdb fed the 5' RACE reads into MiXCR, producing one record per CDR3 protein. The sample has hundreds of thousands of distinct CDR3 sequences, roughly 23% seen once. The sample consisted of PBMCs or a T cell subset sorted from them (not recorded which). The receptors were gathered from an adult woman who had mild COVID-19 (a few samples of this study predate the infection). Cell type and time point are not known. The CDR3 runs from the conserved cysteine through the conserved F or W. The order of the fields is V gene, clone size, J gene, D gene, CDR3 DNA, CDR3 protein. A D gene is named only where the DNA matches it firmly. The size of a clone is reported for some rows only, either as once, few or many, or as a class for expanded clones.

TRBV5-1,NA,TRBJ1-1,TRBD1,TGCGCCAGCAGGGAAGGGACAGGTAACACTGAAGCTTTCTTT,CASREGTGNTEAFF
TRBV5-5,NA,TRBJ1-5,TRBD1,TGTGCCAGCAGCTTGGACGGACTTCCGGGACAGGGTAATCAGCCCCAGCATTTT,CASSLDGLPGQGNQPQHF
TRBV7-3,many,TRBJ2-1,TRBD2,TGTGCCAGCAGCTTAAGGCCCGGTCGGCGGGGGGGTATTCATGAGCAGTTCTTC,CASSLRPGRRGGIHEQFF
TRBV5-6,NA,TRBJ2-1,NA,TGTGCCAGCAGCTGGGCCCCCAATGAGCAGTTCTTC,CASSWAPNEQFF
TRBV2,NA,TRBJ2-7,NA,TGTGCCACCCAGCGTGCGGGGGCGGTCTACGAGCAGTACTTC,CATQRAGAVYEQYF
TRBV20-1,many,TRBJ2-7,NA,TGCAGTGCGCGAGCGGACTCCTACGAGCAGTACTTC,CSARADSYEQYF
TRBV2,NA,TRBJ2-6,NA,TGTGCCAGCAAGGGCGACTCTGGGGCCAACGTCCTGACTTTC,CASKGDSGANVLTF
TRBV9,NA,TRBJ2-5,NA,TGTGCCAGCAGCGTCTTTGGGGACGGACGGCAAGAGACCCAGTACTTC,CASSVFGDGRQETQYF
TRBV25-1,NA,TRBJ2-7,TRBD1,TGTGCCAGCAGTGGCCCGGGACAGTCCAGCCACGAGCAGTACTTC,CASSGPGQSSHEQYF
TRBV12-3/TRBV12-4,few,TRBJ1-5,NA,TGTGCCAGCAGTCGATCTGGGGCGGCTCAGCCCCAGCATTTT,CASSRSGAAQPQHF
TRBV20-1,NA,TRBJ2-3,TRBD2,TGCAGTGCTCCCCTAACTAGCGGGAGGTGGGTGGCGGGAGATACGCAGTATTTT,CSAPLTSGRWVAGDTQYF
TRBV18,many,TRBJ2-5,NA,TGTGCCAGCTCACCTCGACTAGGAGGACAAGAGACCCAGTACTTC,CASSPRLGGQETQYF
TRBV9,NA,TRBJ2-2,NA,TGTGCCAGCAGCGTAGAGGGGGTCGGGGAGCTGTTTTTT,CASSVEGVGELFF
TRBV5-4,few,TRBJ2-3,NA,TGTGCCAGCAGCTTGCGCGGACACGGGGCAGATACGCAGTATTTT,CASSLRGHGADTQYF
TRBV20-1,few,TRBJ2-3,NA,TGCAGTGCGCAGAGGGGGACTAGCACAGATACGCAGTATTTT,CSAQRGTSTDTQYF
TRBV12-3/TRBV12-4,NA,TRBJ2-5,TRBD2,TGTGCCAGCACCCCTACCGGGGGTAGCGGGGGTTTGGAAGGCTCGACCCAGTACTTC,CASTPTGGSGGLEGSTQYF
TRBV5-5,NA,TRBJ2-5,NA,TGTGCCAGCAGCCTGCAATCGGGGCAAGAGACCCAGTACTTC,CASSLQSGQETQYF
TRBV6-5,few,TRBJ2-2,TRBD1,TGTGCCAGCAGGGGACAGAGGAACACCGGGGAGCTGTTTTTT,CASRGQRNTGELFF
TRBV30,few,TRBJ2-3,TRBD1,TGTGCCTGGAGTGTAGGGGCAGGGGGCAGAGATACGCAGTATTTT,CAWSVGAGGRDTQYF
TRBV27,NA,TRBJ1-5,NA,TGTGCCAGCAGTTTTAGGGGACAAGGCCAGCCCCAGCATTTT,CASSFRGQGQPQHF